This T cell receptor (beta chain) appears in the sequencing data of a study of T cell responses to AZD1222 COVID-19 vaccine. With 6 bases removed from V and 2 bases from J, the gap between germline ends came to 31 bases. The length of the CDR3 is 20 residues. CDR1 and CDR2 (germline): MDHEN, SYDVKM. Clones were sequenced by immunoSEQ multiplex PCR, and TCRdb holds only the in-frame ones, with some missing. Of fewer than 250,000 clones listed, around 92% were seen once; the top ten hold 1% to 1.5%. The V gene is TRBV28, the J gene TRBJ2-5; D might be TRBD2 (6 bases). This clonotype was sampled from an adult in good health. Sample: peripheral blood, taken on day 0 of AZD1222 vaccination. The CDR3 sequence is CASSPPIGWAGTFPQETQYF. DNA for the CDR3: TGTGCCAGCAGCCCCCCAATAGGATGGGCGGGGACTTTTCCACAAGAGACCCAGTACTTC. Combining the CDR3 with reference TRBV28 and TRBJ2-5 gives the whole variable domain DVKVTQSSRYLVKRTGEKVFLECVQDMDHENMFWYRQDPGLGLRLIYFSYDVKMKEKGDIPEGYSVSREKKERFSLILESASTNQTSMYLCASSPPIGWAGTFPQETQYFGPGTRLLVL.